This T cell receptor (beta chain) was sequenced during a study of blood T cell repertoires in COVID-19. This clone was observed once. Profiling relied on immunoSEQ multiplex PCR, and the TCRdb table lists in-frame clones only, not all of them. Among about 110,000 clones listed, just over 70% were seen once. CDR3 length: 13 amino acids. Unmatched junction bases numbered 0, after V lost 0 bases and J lost 5 bases. Germline V gives CDR1 SGHNT, CDR2 YYREEE (reference sequence). The chain couples TRBV5-4 to TRBJ2-7; 9 bases match TRBD1. The sequenced sample was peripheral blood. The receptor was isolated from a woman aged 40 to 50 with acute or convalescent COVID-19. CDR3 in DNA: TGTGCCAGCAGCTTGGGACAGGGGGACGAGCAGTACTTC. This gives the protein CASSLGQGDEQYF.